The rows below give T cell receptor beta chains drawn from one sample of a study of cytomegalovirus exposure and HLA in healthy donors. Sequenced by immunoSEQ multiplex PCR; TCRdb stores in-frame clones only, minus some. The profile covers roughly 160,000 clones, with approximately 88% appearing a single time and approximately 1.3% taken by the ten largest. Sequenced sample: PBMCs. The origin of the receptors is a boy aged 2-15 years in good health and CMV-seronegative. Both conserved end residues are part of each CDR3. Fields, in order: D gene, CDR3 length, clone size, J gene, V gene, CDR3 DNA, CDR3 protein. A D gene is named only where the DNA matches it firmly. Not every row has a clone size; where given, it reads once, few, many or a size class.

d_call: .
cdr3_length: 16
clone_size: .
j_call: TRBJ2-2
v_call: TRBV6-6
cdr3_nt: TGTGCCAGCAGTTACCCCGGACTTATGAACACCGGGGAGCTGTTTTTT
cdr3_aa: CASSYPGLMNTGELFF

d_call: .
cdr3_length: 17
clone_size: .
j_call: TRBJ1-2
v_call: TRBV7-9
cdr3_nt: TGTGCCAGCAGCTCACCCTCAGCACAACCGGGTTCATATGGCTACACCTTC
cdr3_aa: CASSSPSAQPGSYGYTF

d_call: .
cdr3_length: 11
clone_size: .
j_call: TRBJ1-1
v_call: TRBV20-1
cdr3_nt: TGCAGTGCTAGAGATAATGCTGAAGCTTTCTTT
cdr3_aa: CSARDNAEAFF

d_call: .
cdr3_length: 14
clone_size: .
j_call: TRBJ1-5
v_call: TRBV18
cdr3_nt: TGTGCCAGCTCACCTTCTGGGGGCCCTCAGCCCCAGCATTTT
cdr3_aa: CASSPSGGPQPQHF

d_call: TRBD2
cdr3_length: 13
clone_size: .
j_call: TRBJ2-1
v_call: TRBV6-1
cdr3_nt: TGTGCGCTTGGGACTAGCGGGAGTTATGAGCAGTTCTTC
cdr3_aa: CALGTSGSYEQFF

d_call: TRBD1
cdr3_length: 17
clone_size: .
j_call: TRBJ2-1
v_call: TRBV10-3
cdr3_nt: TGTGCCATCAGTGAGGTACAATGGGACAGTAGGTACAATGAGCAGTTCTTC
cdr3_aa: CAISEVQWDSRYNEQFF

d_call: .
cdr3_length: 13
clone_size: .
j_call: TRBJ2-5
v_call: TRBV7-2
cdr3_nt: TGTGCCAGCAGCTCTCTGTACTCGGAGACCCAGTACTTC
cdr3_aa: CASSSLYSETQYF

d_call: .
cdr3_length: 14
clone_size: .
j_call: TRBJ2-7
v_call: TRBV4-3
cdr3_nt: TGCGCCAGCAGCCAAGGGACAGAAGACTACGAGCAGTACTTC
cdr3_aa: CASSQGTEDYEQYF

d_call: .
cdr3_length: 15
clone_size: few
j_call: TRBJ1-2
v_call: TRBV9
cdr3_nt: TGTGCCAGCAGCGTCCGGACGGCTTTCGGGACTCGCTACACCTTC
cdr3_aa: CASSVRTAFGTRYTF

d_call: TRBD1
cdr3_length: 14
clone_size: .
j_call: TRBJ1-5
v_call: TRBV6-1
cdr3_nt: TGTGCCAGCAGTGATAACAGGGGCGGTCAGCCCCAGCATTTT
cdr3_aa: CASSDNRGGQPQHF

d_call: .
cdr3_length: 15
clone_size: .
j_call: TRBJ2-1
v_call: TRBV9
cdr3_nt: TGTGCCAGCAGCGTAGGGGTCTCAGGTTACAATGAGCAGTTCTTC
cdr3_aa: CASSVGVSGYNEQFF

d_call: TRBD1
cdr3_length: 16
clone_size: .
j_call: TRBJ2-3
v_call: TRBV6-4
cdr3_nt: TGTGCCAGCAGTGCCTCCGGACAGGCTAGCACAGATACGCAGTATTTT
cdr3_aa: CASSASGQASTDTQYF

d_call: TRBD2
cdr3_length: 15
clone_size: few
j_call: TRBJ2-5
v_call: TRBV10-2
cdr3_nt: TGCGCCAGCGGGACTAGCGGGGGTCTGAGAGAGACCCAGTACTTC
cdr3_aa: CASGTSGGLRETQYF

d_call: TRBD1
cdr3_length: 17
clone_size: .
j_call: TRBJ1-2
v_call: TRBV7-8
cdr3_nt: TGTGCCAGCAGCTTAGGAGGGCAGGGGGCCTCTTGGAGCGGCTACACCTTC
cdr3_aa: CASSLGGQGASWSGYTF

d_call: TRBD2
cdr3_length: 15
clone_size: .
j_call: TRBJ2-4
v_call: TRBV5-1
cdr3_nt: TGCGCCAGCAGCCCGTGGGCTAGCGGGAGGGACATTCAGTACTTC
cdr3_aa: CASSPWASGRDIQYF

d_call: .
cdr3_length: 13
clone_size: .
j_call: TRBJ2-5
v_call: TRBV7-9
cdr3_nt: TGTGCCAGCAGCTTACAGACTGGGGAGACCCAGTACTTC
cdr3_aa: CASSLQTGETQYF

d_call: TRBD1
cdr3_length: 16
clone_size: once
j_call: TRBJ1-2
v_call: TRBV7-9
cdr3_nt: TGTGCCAGCAGCTTACTCGCCGGGACAGATATTTATGGCTACACCTTC
cdr3_aa: CASSLLAGTDIYGYTF

d_call: TRBD1
cdr3_length: 14
clone_size: .
j_call: TRBJ1-6
v_call: TRBV14
cdr3_nt: TGTGCCAGCGGAGACAGGGGGAATAATTCACCCCTCCACTTT
cdr3_aa: CASGDRGNNSPLHF

d_call: TRBD1
cdr3_length: 14
clone_size: .
j_call: TRBJ2-7
v_call: TRBV30
cdr3_nt: TGTGCCTGGAGTGTGTCCGCAGGGGGTGACGAGCAGTACTTC
cdr3_aa: CAWSVSAGGDEQYF

d_call: .
cdr3_length: 13
clone_size: .
j_call: TRBJ1-1
v_call: TRBV6-5
cdr3_nt: TGTGCCAGCAGTTACGGAACAGCCACTGAAGCTTTCTTT
cdr3_aa: CASSYGTATEAFF

d_call: .
cdr3_length: 16
clone_size: .
j_call: TRBJ2-2
v_call: TRBV9
cdr3_nt: TGTGCCAGCAGCGCTTTAGCGGCTCCGAACACCGGGGAGCTGTTTTTT
cdr3_aa: CASSALAAPNTGELFF

d_call: TRBD2
cdr3_length: 18
clone_size: .
j_call: TRBJ2-1
v_call: TRBV25-1
cdr3_nt: TGTGCCAGCAGTGAGGGACTAGCGGGGGGGAGCTCCTACAATGAGCAGTTCTTC
cdr3_aa: CASSEGLAGGSSYNEQFF

d_call: .
cdr3_length: 15
clone_size: once
j_call: TRBJ2-5
v_call: TRBV7-9
cdr3_nt: TGTTCCAGCAGCCCTCGTTGGGGGGACCAAGAGACCCAGTACTTC
cdr3_aa: CSSSPRWGDQETQYF

d_call: .
cdr3_length: 15
clone_size: .
j_call: TRBJ2-3
v_call: TRBV6-6
cdr3_nt: TGTGCCAGCAGTTGGTCCGGACAAAAAACAGATACGCAGTATTTT
cdr3_aa: CASSWSGQKTDTQYF

d_call: .
cdr3_length: 15
clone_size: .
j_call: TRBJ2-3
v_call: TRBV2
cdr3_nt: TGTGCCAGCAGTGAACTAGTAGTGAGCACAGATACGCAGTATTTT
cdr3_aa: CASSELVVSTDTQYF

d_call: TRBD2
cdr3_length: 14
clone_size: .
j_call: TRBJ2-2
v_call: TRBV6-5
cdr3_nt: TGTGCCAGCACGAAGCGGGGGAAAACCGGGGAGCTGTTTTTT
cdr3_aa: CASTKRGKTGELFF

d_call: TRBD1
cdr3_length: 13
clone_size: .
j_call: TRBJ1-2
v_call: TRBV29-1
cdr3_nt: TGCAGCGCCCAAACCGGGACAGGCTATGGCTACACCTTC
cdr3_aa: CSAQTGTGYGYTF

d_call: TRBD1
cdr3_length: 15
clone_size: .
j_call: TRBJ2-7
v_call: TRBV5-4
cdr3_nt: TGTGCCAGCAGCTCCGGGACAGGGGATGCCTACGAGCAGTACTTC
cdr3_aa: CASSSGTGDAYEQYF

d_call: TRBD1
cdr3_length: 15
clone_size: .
j_call: TRBJ1-5
v_call: TRBV2
cdr3_nt: TGTGCCAGCAGTGACCTGACAGGGTCTTTGTGGCCCCAGCATTTT
cdr3_aa: CASSDLTGSLWPQHF

d_call: TRBD2
cdr3_length: 11
clone_size: once
j_call: TRBJ2-1
v_call: TRBV7-2
cdr3_nt: TGTGCCAGCAGCCCGGGGGGTGGGCTGTTCTTC
cdr3_aa: CASSPGGGLFF

d_call: .
cdr3_length: 17
clone_size: .
j_call: TRBJ1-2
v_call: TRBV4-3
cdr3_nt: TGCGCCAGCAGCCTCGATTTGCCGGCCCAGGTAAACTATGGCTACACCTTC
cdr3_aa: CASSLDLPAQVNYGYTF

d_call: TRBD2
cdr3_length: 16
clone_size: .
j_call: TRBJ2-1
v_call: TRBV6-6
cdr3_nt: TGTGCCAGCAGTCAGACTAGCAGTGGGTTCTACAATGAGCAGTTCTTC
cdr3_aa: CASSQTSSGFYNEQFF